Following are 14 T cell receptor beta chains from one sample sequenced in a study of molecular identifiers for immune sequencing clone quantification. TCRdb used MiXCR to reprocess the PCR reads, holding one entry per CDR3 protein. The table shows 80,000 to 95,000 distinct CDR3 sequences, with around a fifth occurring only once. Sequencing input: naive CD8+ T cells from blood, with Jurkat cell RNA spiked in. Subset here: FACS-sorted CD8+CD4-CCR7+CD45RA+ naive T cells. These TCRs come from a human donor in good health. Some libraries in this study had Jurkat cell RNA spiked in.

This clonotype was recorded at least ten times. The genes are TRBV29-1 and TRBJ2-7, with TRBD1 matching 7 bases. Germline CDR1 reads SQVTM; CDR2 reads ANQGSEA. The CDR3 loop spans 13 amino acids. J gave up 7 bases and V 3 bases, and 9 bases lay outside the gene matches. This chain's CDR3 is CSVEPTGMGEQYF. The CDR3 nucleotides read TGCAGCGTTGAGCCGACAGGGATGGGGGAGCAGTACTTC.

As concerns this clonotype: A much larger clone lies a single base off, so this may be a read error. The V gene is TRBV13, the J gene TRBJ2-1; D may be TRBD2 (6 bases). The CDR3 totals 14 residues. Trimming took 3 bases from V and 11 from J, leaving 17 bases between them. Looked up from germline, CDR1 is PRHDT and CDR2 is FYEKMQ (reference sequence). CDR3: CASSFRLGEWKQFF. The CDR3 region has the DNA TGTGCCAGCAGCTTCCGACTAGGGGAATGGAAGCAGTTCTTC.

This clonotype was seen ten or more times. This chain uses TRBV30 with TRBJ1-5; possibly TRBD1 for D (6 bases). The V gene lost 2 bases and the J gene lost 5 bases, with 10 bases spanning the gap. This CDR3 region has 13 residues. The germline V gene has CDR1 GTSNPN and CDR2 SVGIG (reference sequence). The CDR3 sequence: CAWSQGYYQPQHF. The DNA for the CDR3 is TGTGCCTGGAGTCAGGGGTACTATCAGCCCCAGCATTTT.

The sample holds many counts of this clonotype. In DNA form, the CDR3 reads TGCAGCGCCCGACAGGGGAATAGCAATCAGCCCCAGCATTTT. Translation: CSARQGNSNQPQHF. The chain recombines TRBV29-1 with TRBJ1-5, with TRBD1 matching 8 bases. Germline CDR1 is SQVTM and CDR2 is ANQGSEA. There are 14 residues in the CDR3. Trimming cost V 7 bases and J 0 bases; bases outside gene matches: 5. The variable domain in full, with the rest retrieved from reference TRBV29-1 and TRBJ1-5, is SAVISQKPSRDICQRGTSLTIQCQVDSQVTMMFWYRQQPGQSLTLIATANQGSEATYESGFVIDKFPISRPNLTFSTLTVSNMSPEDSSIYLCSARQGNSNQPQHFGDGTRLSIL.

In its sample, this clonotype was seen many times. The V gene is TRBV7-2, the J gene TRBJ2-5; possible D gene TRBD1, 6 bases. This CDR3 has 15 amino acids. The germline V gene encodes CDR1 SGHTA and CDR2 FQGNSA. V was clipped by 1 base and J by 1 base, with 10 bases between them. CDR3 loop: CASSLGGGIQETQYF. For the CDR3, the DNA is TGTGCCAGCAGCTTAGGAGGGGGAATCCAAGAGACCCAGTACTTC.

This clonotype was seen more than once but under ten times. The genes are TRBV6-5 and TRBJ2-7, with 9 bases identical to TRBD2. CDR1 MNHEY and CDR2 SVGAGI come from the germline V gene. This CDR3 spans 16 amino acids. After removal of 0 bases from V and 2 bases from J, the junction contained 5 bases not matched to a gene. Here the CDR3 DNA reads TGTGCCAGCAGTTACTCCAAAGCGGGAGGAGCCTACGAGCAGTACTTC. This codes for CASSYSKAGGAYEQYF.

There are many counts of this clonotype. The V and J genes are TRBV5-8 and TRBJ2-3; D gene ambiguous. Germline CDR1 SGHTS, CDR2 YDEGEE. The V and J ends lost 0 bases and 2 bases respectively, with 16 bases between them. The CDR3 loop spans 17 amino acids. The CDR3 protein is CASSLEGSSPVTDTQYF. The DNA for the CDR3 is TGTGCCAGCAGCTTGGAGGGTTCGAGCCCCGTCACAGATACGCAGTATTTT.

This clonotype was detected many times. The chain combines TRBV12-5 with TRBJ2-3; 7 bases agree with TRBD2. In germline, CDR1 is LGHNT, CDR2 FRNRAP. This CDR3 region has 15 residues. The trim removed 3 bases at V and 2 bases at J, leaving 5 bases unmatched. CDR3 region: CASGFGRGDTDTQYF. As DNA, the CDR3 is TGTGCTAGTGGTTTTGGTCGGGGGGACACAGATACGCAGTATTTT. The whole variable domain, remainder taken from reference TRBV12-5 and TRBJ2-3, is DARVTQTPRHKVTEMGQEVTMRCQPILGHNTVFWYRQTMMQGLELLAYFRNRAPLDDSGMPKDRFSAEMPDATLATLKIQPSEPRDSAVYFCASGFGRGDTDTQYFGPGTRLTVL.

This clonotype has at least ten counts. The rearrangement uses TRBV7-9 and TRBJ2-7; 9 bases are shared with TRBD2. The CDR3 is made up of 15 amino acids. Per germline, CDR1 SEHNR and CDR2 FQNEAQ (reference sequence). V shed 8 bases, J shed 3 bases, and the junction held 11 bases outside the gene matches. The CDR3 sequence is CASRKEVAGDYEQYF. CDR3 in DNA: TGTGCCAGCCGGAAAGAGGTAGCGGGGGACTACGAGCAGTACTTC.

This clonotype was seen at least ten times. The chain uses TRBV4-1 and TRBJ1-1; D is unclear. CDR1 MGHRA and CDR2 YSYEKL come from the germline V gene. The V end lost 1 base, the J end lost 4 bases, and 7 bases lay between the germline ends. The CDR3 covers 13 residues. The chain's CDR3 is CASSQGSVTEAFF. DNA of the CDR3: TGCGCCAGCAGCCAAGGTTCCGTCACTGAAGCTTTCTTT.

V gene TRBV19 combines with J gene TRBJ1-1, with 7 bases matching TRBD1. Germline V gives CDR1 LNHDA, CDR2 SQIVND (reference sequence). V lost 5 bases to trimming and J lost 5 bases; unmatched junction nucleotides: 8. The CDR3 has 14 residues. The CDR3 loop is CASSPWAGGTEAFF. CDR3 in DNA: TGTGCCAGTAGTCCGTGGGCAGGGGGGACTGAAGCTTTCTTT.

V usage is TRBV27 and J usage is TRBJ1-1; no firm D call. With 8 bases removed from V and 7 bases from J, the gap between germline ends came to 23 bases. CDR3 length: 15 amino acids. Germline CDR1 reads MNHEY; CDR2 reads SMNVEV (reference sequence). CDR3 in DNA: TGTGCCAGCTGTTCGCCTCTAGCGTTGGATAATGAAGCTTTCTTT. Translating gives CASCSPLALDNEAFF.

Concerning this clonotype itself: This may arise from a read error, as a much more abundant clone is one base away. This is likely a read error, given that the CDR3 carries no conserved phenylalanine or tryptophan at its end. The V gene is TRBV7-3, the J gene TRBJ2-1, with TRBD2 as a possible D gene (6 bases). Germline V gene data show CDR1 as SGHTA and CDR2 as FQGTGA. The V end lost 5 bases, the J end lost 4 bases, and 15 bases lay between the germline ends. The CDR3 extends over 15 amino acids. The CDR3 bases are TGTGCCAGCAGCCCCGGGACTGTTATATACAATGAGCAGTTCCTC. Its protein product is CASSPGTVIYNEQFL.

This clonotype was detected many times. The chain joins TRBV7-9 to TRBJ2-3; 8 bases align to TRBD2. The V gene's germline CDR1 is SEHNR and CDR2 FQNEAQ (reference sequence). The CDR3 runs 13 residues. The chain's CDR3 is CTSAGGLKDTQYF. CDR3 DNA sequence: TGTACTTCGGCGGGAGGACTTAAAGATACGCAGTATTTT.